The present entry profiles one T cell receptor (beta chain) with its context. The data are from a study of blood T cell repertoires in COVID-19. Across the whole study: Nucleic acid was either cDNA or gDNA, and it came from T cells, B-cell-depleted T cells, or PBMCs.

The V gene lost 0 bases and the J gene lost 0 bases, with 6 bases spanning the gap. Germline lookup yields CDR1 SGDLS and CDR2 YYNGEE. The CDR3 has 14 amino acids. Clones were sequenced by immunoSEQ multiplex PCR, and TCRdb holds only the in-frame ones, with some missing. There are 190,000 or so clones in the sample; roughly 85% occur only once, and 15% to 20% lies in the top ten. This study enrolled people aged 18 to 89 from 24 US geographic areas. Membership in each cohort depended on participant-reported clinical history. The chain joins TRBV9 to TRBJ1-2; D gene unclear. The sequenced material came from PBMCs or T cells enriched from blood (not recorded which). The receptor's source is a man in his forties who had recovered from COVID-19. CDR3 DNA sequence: TGTGCCAGCAGCGTAGATGTTACTAACTATGGCTACACCTTC. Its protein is CASSVDVTNYGYTF.